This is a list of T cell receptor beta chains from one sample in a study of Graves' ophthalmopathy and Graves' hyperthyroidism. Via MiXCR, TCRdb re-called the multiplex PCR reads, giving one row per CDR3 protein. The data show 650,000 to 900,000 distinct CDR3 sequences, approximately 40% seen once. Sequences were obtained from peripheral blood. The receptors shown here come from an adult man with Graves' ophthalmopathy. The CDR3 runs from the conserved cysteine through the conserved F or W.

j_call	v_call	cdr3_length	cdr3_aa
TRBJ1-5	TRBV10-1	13	CASSEVGYQPQHF
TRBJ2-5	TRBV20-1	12	CSAGDKLASPYF
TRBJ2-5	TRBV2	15	CASSGDRWYQETQYF
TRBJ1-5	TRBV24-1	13	CASSNLGNQPQHF
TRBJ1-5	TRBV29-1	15	CSVGTGLGGNQPQHF
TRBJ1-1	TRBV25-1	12	CASSGTRIEAFF
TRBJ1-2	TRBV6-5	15	CASSYLAGESYGYTF
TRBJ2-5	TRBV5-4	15	CASSFSTSGQETQYF
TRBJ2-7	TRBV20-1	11	CSAREGSGQYF
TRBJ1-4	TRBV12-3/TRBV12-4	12	CASSSANEKLFF
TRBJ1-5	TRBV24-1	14	CASSYSAGSQPQHF
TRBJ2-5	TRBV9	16	CASSVEGGGLQETQYF
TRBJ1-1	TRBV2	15	CASRTFPGQGAEAFF
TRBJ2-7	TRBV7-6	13	CASSPESSYEQYF
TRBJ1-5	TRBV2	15	CASSLGSGSGQPQHF
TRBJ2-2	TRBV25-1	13	CASSTGGAGELFF
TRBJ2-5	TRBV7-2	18	CASSSRWGLAGPLGAQYF
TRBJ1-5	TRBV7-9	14	CASSGTGGNQPLHF
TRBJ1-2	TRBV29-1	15	CSVGGGLGTEDGYTF
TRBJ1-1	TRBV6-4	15	CASKHVYRMNTEAFF
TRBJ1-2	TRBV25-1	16	CASSAREATTSYGYTF
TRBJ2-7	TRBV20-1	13	CSAIDSFSYEQYF
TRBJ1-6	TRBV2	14	CASSVTGVRAPLHF
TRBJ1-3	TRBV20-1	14	CSADQGGSGNTIYF
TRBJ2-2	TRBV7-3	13	CASSLRLPGELFF
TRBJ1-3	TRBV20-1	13	CSARGPAGNTIYF
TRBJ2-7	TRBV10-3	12	CALRTTSYEQYF
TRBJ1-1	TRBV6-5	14	CASSYLRDGHEAFF
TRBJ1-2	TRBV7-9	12	CASSNLGSGYTF
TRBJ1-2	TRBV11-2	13	CAGSGSGGGGYTF
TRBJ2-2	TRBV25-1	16	CASSRLAGVFAGELFF
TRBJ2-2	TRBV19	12	CASSLGQGELFF
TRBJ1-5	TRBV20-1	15	CSARDKPNSNQPQHF
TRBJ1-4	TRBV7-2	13	CASSSRDREKLFF
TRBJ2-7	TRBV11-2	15	CASSPPGTDSYEQYF
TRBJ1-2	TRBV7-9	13	CASSRTGLYGYTF
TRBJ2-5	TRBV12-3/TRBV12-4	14	CASSLAAQGGTQYF
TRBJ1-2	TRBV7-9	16	CASSQWVEWQGTGYTF
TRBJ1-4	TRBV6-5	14	CASSYSQINEKLFF
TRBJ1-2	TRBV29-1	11	CSVGGLVGYTF
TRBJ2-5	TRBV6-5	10	CASPGETQYF
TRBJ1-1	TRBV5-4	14	CASSLTGDYTEAFF
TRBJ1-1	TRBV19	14	CASETGINPTEAFF
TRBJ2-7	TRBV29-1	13	CSVGRRINYEQYF
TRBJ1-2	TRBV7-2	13	CASIAKGGGGYTF
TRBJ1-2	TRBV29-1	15	CSVRPAGTRAGGYTF
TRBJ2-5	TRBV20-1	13	CSARDGGKETQYF
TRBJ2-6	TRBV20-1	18	CSARDYQPTTRGANVLTF
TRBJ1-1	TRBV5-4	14	CASSPGQRNTEAFF
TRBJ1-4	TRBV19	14	CASSTLGANEKLFF
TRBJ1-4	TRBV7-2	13	CASTPSYKEKLFF
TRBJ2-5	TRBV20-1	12	CSAPEGRETQYF
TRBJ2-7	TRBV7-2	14	CASSFAGTEDEQYF